This is a list of T cell receptor beta chains from one sample in a study of beta chain features in type 1 diabetes. The assay was immunoSEQ multiplex PCR, and TCRdb's table has in-frame clones only and misses some. The table lists 200,000 to 300,000 clones, roughly 21% of them singletons. Sequencing used naive CD4+ T cells from blood. All receptors come from a woman aged 40 to 50 with type 1 diabetes. Each CDR3 is given with its conserved first and last residue. Expanded clones get a size class; other rows say once, few or many, or leave the size out.

NA	TRBV5-1	TRBJ2-1	CASSLTTGGANYEQFF
few	TRBV14	TRBJ1-2	CASSQVEWVYGYTF
NA	TRBV7-2	TRBJ2-7	CASSLDRNYEQYF
few	TRBV5-6	TRBJ1-4	CASRERQNEKLFF
NA	TRBV18	TRBJ1-5	CASSPDRGNQPQHF
NA	TRBV4-1	TRBJ2-5	CASSQTGTGGTQYF
NA	TRBV9	TRBJ1-1	CASSVLGGTEAFF
NA	TRBV28	TRBJ1-5	CASSFPGTGFGPQHF
NA	TRBV9	TRBJ1-1	CASSVNDYPEGESTEAFF
NA	TRBV18	TRBJ1-1	CASSPLVGANTEAFF
few	TRBV18	TRBJ2-2	CASSPSGQGFTGELFF
few	TRBV29-1	TRBJ1-5	CSVEDPGEPQHF
NA	TRBV4-3	TRBJ2-7	CASSQFAGVGSYEQYF